Below are 12 T cell receptor beta chains sequenced from a single sample in a study of tissue T cells after allogeneic stem cell transplantation. Assay: immunoSEQ multiplex PCR; the TCRdb copy retains only in-frame clones and omits some. The sample shows about 8,700 clones, roughly 44% of them seen only once. Time point reported: mouse harvest day 7 after allogeneic transplant. Tail vein injection delivered 10^7 T-cell-depleted bone marrow cells and 10^6 splenic CD5+ T cells. Sequencing was performed on skin. Every receptor here comes from a female BALB/c mouse given C57BL/6 T cells with graft-versus-host disease after an allogeneic hematopoietic cell transplant.

Comment on this clone: Gene names and germline refer to mouse. The CDR3 extends 1 residue past the end of the read, so its final part is completed from the germline J gene. This chain connects TRBV26 to TRBJ2-4, with D perhaps given as TRBD1 or TRBD2 (5 bases each). With 4 bases removed from V and 2 bases from J, the gap between germline ends came to 10 bases. Germline V gene lookup returns CDR1 KGHPV and CDR2 FQNQEV (reference sequence). The CDR3 extends over 14 amino acids. CDR3 DNA (partial): TGTGCCAGCAGTCGAGGGGCGGATCAAAACACCTTGTAC. This encodes CASSRGADQNTLY. The whole CDR3 region reads CASSRGADQNTLYF.

In this sample, this clone turned up a few times. Mouse names are used for the genes. With the read ending 1 residue before the CDR3 end, the germline J gene is used to fill in that end. V usage is TRBV16 and J usage is TRBJ2-1; D possibly matches TRBD1 or TRBD2 (5 bases each). The CDR3 is 14 residues long. Germline V gene data show CDR1 as SGHSA and CDR2 as FRNQAP. V was cut by 1 base and J by 6 bases, with 10 bases left in between. This CDR3 reads CASSLGGALAEQFF. The part of the CDR3 DNA that was read is TGTGCAAGCAGCTTAGGAGGGGCGCTTGCTGAGCAGTTC.

As regards this clone: The genes are named according to mouse. The read ends 1 residue shy of where the CDR3 ends; the end is completed using the germline J gene. The chain has TRBV3 and TRBJ2-3; TRBD2 matches at 12 bases. V dropped 4 bases and J dropped 0; count of bases not matched to a gene: 2. The CDR3 runs to 16 residues. Germline V CDR1 and CDR2: SNHLY, FYNGKV (reference sequence). Partial CDR3 DNA: TGTGCCAGCAGCTCGGGACTGGGGGGTAGTGCAGAAACGCTGTAT. This translates into CASSSGLGGSAETLY. The whole CDR3 protein reads CASSSGLGGSAETLYF.

This clone was seen only once. Mouse gene names apply. The CDR3 end falls 1 residue outside the read, so it is completed with the germline J gene. Within the sample, other DNA sequences also encode this same CDR3. The chain carries TRBV26 and TRBJ2-5; D is ambiguous. Per the germline V gene, CDR1 is KGHPV and CDR2 is FQNQEV (reference sequence). The CDR3 loop spans 11 amino acids. Trimming took 3 bases from V and 6 from J, leaving 4 bases between them. Partial CDR3 DNA: TGTGCCAGCAGTCTCCGGGACACCCAGTAC. The encoded protein is CASSLRDTQY. The entire CDR3 is CASSLRDTQYF.

Turning to this clone: All gene names here are mouse names. The CDR3 goes on 1 residue after the read ends, and that part is filled in from the germline J gene. The V call is TRBV26, the J call TRBJ1-1; a weak D match, TRBD1 (6 bases). The CDR3 loop spans 13 amino acids. V was cut by 5 bases and J by 0 bases, with 7 bases left in between. Germline V gives CDR1 KGHPV, CDR2 FQNQEV (reference sequence). The part of the CDR3 DNA that was read is TGTGCCAGCAGTAGACAGGCAAACACAGAAGTCTTC. It specifies CASSRQANTEVF. The whole CDR3 is CASSRQANTEVFF.

This clone occurred a few times. The germline and genes are mouse ones. The read finishes 1 residue shy of the CDR3 end, and the germline J gene is used to complete it. The chain combines TRBV1 with TRBJ1-1; D unresolved. The CDR3 runs 14 residues. CDR1 is NSQYPW and CDR2 is LRSPGD in the germline V gene (reference sequence). The ends were cut back, 1 base at V and 0 bases at J, with 6 bases in the middle. The CDR3 sequence is CTCSAGKTNTEVFF. The sequenced CDR3 bases are TGCACCTGCAGTGCAGGGAAAACAAACACAGAAGTCTTC.

This clone has a handful of counts. Gene names are the mouse ones. The CDR3 is cut off 1 residue early in the read; its end comes from the germline J gene. J is TRBJ1-1 and V is TRBV29; D is uncertain. CDR1 is MSHET and CDR2 is SYDVDS in the germline V gene. The CDR3 loop spans 13 amino acids. Trimming took off 2 bases at V and 1 base at J, with 5 bases between the two ends. The part of the CDR3 DNA that was read is TGTGCTAGCAGTTTAAATCCGAACACAGAAGTCTTC. Protein sequence: CASSLNPNTEVF. The CDR3 as a whole reads CASSLNPNTEVFF.

For this clone: Genes and germline are mouse. The read gets to within 1 residue of the CDR3 end, and the germline J gene fills in the rest. This sequence joins TRBV15 and TRBJ2-3; D unclear. The CDR3 extends over 14 amino acids. V shed 0 bases and J shed 1 base, with 5 bases lying between them. Germline CDR1 SGHND, CDR2 FRSKSL. CDR3 protein: CASSLAGGAETLYF. The sequenced part of the CDR3 DNA is TGTGCCAGCAGTTTAGCCGGGGGTGCAGAAACGCTGTAT.

This clone was counted a few times. Genes and germline come from the mouse. The CDR3 extends 1 residue past the end of the read, so its final part is completed from the germline J gene. The chain recombines TRBV5 with TRBJ2-7; D may match TRBD1 or TRBD2 (5 bases each). This CDR3 has 13 amino acids. Germline V lookup: CDR1 LGHNA, CDR2 YNLKQL (reference sequence). The germline V and J ends were trimmed by 4 bases and 5 bases, with 12 bases remaining between them. The CDR3 reads CASSPRGGDEQYF. Incomplete CDR3 DNA: TGTGCCAGCAGCCCCCGCGGGGGAGATGAACAGTAC.

The sample holds a few counts of this clone. Mouse gene names and germline throughout. The CDR3 extends 1 residue past the end of the read, so its final part is completed from the germline J gene. This chain uses TRBV24 with TRBJ2-5; 13 bases are a match to TRBD2. Looked up from germline, CDR1 is KGHTA and CDR2 is FRNEEI. CDR3 size: 15 residues. V shed 4 bases, J shed 5 bases, and the junction held 3 bases outside the gene matches. The part of the CDR3 DNA that was read is TGTGCCAGCAGTCGGGGACTGGGGGGGATAGACACCCAGTAC. Amino acids: CASSRGLGGIDTQY. The CDR3 as a whole reads CASSRGLGGIDTQYF.

A remark on this clone: Each gene name is a mouse one. The missing CDR3 end, 1 residue past where the read stops, is filled in from the germline J gene. This chain uses TRBV23 with TRBJ2-1; the DNA was not compared with TRBD2, the D call given in the table. CDR1 is KGHTA, CDR2 FQNQQP, per germline. The CDR3 runs 14 residues. The chain's CDR3 is CSSRDWGGYAEQFF. The part of the CDR3 DNA that was read is TGCTCCAGCAGAGACTGGGGGGGGTATGCTGAGCAGTTC.

Judged by abundance, this clone is medium-sized. Each gene name is a mouse one. The read gets to within 1 residue of the CDR3 end, and the germline J gene fills in the rest. The chain links TRBV26 to TRBJ1-4; D is undetermined. V lost 6 bases, J lost 5 bases, and 7 bases lay in between. The germline V gene has CDR1 KGHPV and CDR2 FQNQEV (reference sequence). The CDR3 runs to 12 residues. The CDR3 bases that were read are TGTGCCAGCAGGGCCAGAAACGAAAGATTATTT. Translation gives CASRARNERLF. The entire CDR3 sequence reads CASRARNERLFF.